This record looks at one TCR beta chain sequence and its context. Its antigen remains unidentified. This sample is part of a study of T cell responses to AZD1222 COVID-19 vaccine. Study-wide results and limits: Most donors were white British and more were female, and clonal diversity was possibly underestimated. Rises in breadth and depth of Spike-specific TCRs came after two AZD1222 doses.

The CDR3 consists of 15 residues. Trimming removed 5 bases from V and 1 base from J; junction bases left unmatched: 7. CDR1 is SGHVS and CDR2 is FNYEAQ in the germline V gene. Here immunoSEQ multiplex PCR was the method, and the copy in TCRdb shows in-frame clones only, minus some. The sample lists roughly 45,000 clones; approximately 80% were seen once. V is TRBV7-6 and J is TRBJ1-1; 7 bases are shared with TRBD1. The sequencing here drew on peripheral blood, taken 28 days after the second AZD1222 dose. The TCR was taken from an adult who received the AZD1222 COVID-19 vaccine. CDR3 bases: TGTGCCAGCAGCCCTGCGACAGGGTGGAACACTGAAGCTTTCTTT. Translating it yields CASSPATGWNTEAFF.